This passage covers 30 T cell receptor beta chains from one sample sequenced in a study of cytomegalovirus exposure and HLA in healthy donors. The PCR used 60 Vbeta and 13 Jbeta primers. TCRdb's table, derived via immunoSEQ multiplex PCR, lists solely in-frame clones and lacks some. This table holds 150,000 to 200,000 clones, about four fifths found once. Specimen: PBMCs. Receptors originate from a woman aged 18-35 years in good health and CMV-seronegative.

The chain is built from TRBV11-3 and TRBJ2-4; possible D gene TRBD1, 5 bases. V was clipped by 5 bases and J by 4 bases, with 15 bases between them. The CDR3 is 15 residues long. Germline CDR1 reads SGHNT; CDR2 reads YENEEA. The CDR3 bases are TGTGCCAGCAGCCCCACGGACAAGACTAAAAACATTCAGTACTTC. Amino acids: CASSPTDKTKNIQYF.

The chain is built from TRBV30 and TRBJ1-2; D gene uncertain. The CDR3 has 12 residues. Germline V gene lookup returns CDR1 GTSNPN and CDR2 SVGIG (reference sequence). The ends were cut back, 0 bases at V and 7 bases at J, with 9 bases in the middle. The CDR3 sequence: CAWSVLGGGYTF. Written as DNA, the CDR3 is TGTGCCTGGAGTGTACTCGGAGGTGGCTACACCTTC.

This chain links TRBV4-3 with TRBJ2-1; 10 bases line up with TRBD2. This CDR3 has 15 residues. V dropped 0 bases and J dropped 9; count of bases not matched to a gene: 5. The V gene's germline CDR1 is LGHNA and CDR2 YSLEER. As DNA, the CDR3 is TGCGCCAGCAGCCAAGAGGCACTAGCGGGATGTGAGCAGTTCTTC. It translates to CASSQEALAGCEQFF.

The V call is TRBV28, the J call TRBJ1-1; 8 bases line up with TRBD1. This CDR3 is 13 amino acids long. J lost 7 bases, V lost 10 bases, and 11 bases had no gene match. Germline V gene lookup returns CDR1 MDHEN and CDR2 SYDVKM. CDR3 DNA sequence: TGTGCCACCGAACAGGGGGAGATGGATGAAGCTTTCTTT. This encodes CATEQGEMDEAFF.

This clone occurred once. The rearrangement uses TRBV21-1 and TRBJ2-7; the listed D gene, TRBD1, was not tested against the DNA. TRBV21-1 is termed a pseudogene. The CDR3 contains 19 residues. CDR3 DNA: TGTGCCAGCAGCATCAAACCGGGACAGGGGCCTACTCGTGACTACGAGCAGTACGTC. Protein sequence: CASSIKPGQGPTRDYEQYV.

The chain employs TRBV30 and TRBJ1-1; 8 nucleotides align to TRBD1. This CDR3 is 12 amino acids long. V was clipped by 3 bases and J by 5 bases; unmatched bases: 2. Germline V gene data show CDR1 as GTSNPN and CDR2 as SVGIG (reference sequence). The CDR3 here is CAWRTGGTEAFF. CDR3 sequence (DNA): TGTGCCTGGAGAACAGGGGGAACTGAAGCTTTCTTT.

This CDR3 is CASSYKAAGGYEQYF. As DNA, the CDR3 is TGTGCCAGCAGTTACAAGGCGGCAGGAGGTTACGAGCAGTACTTC. The J gene is TRBJ2-7, the V gene TRBV6-5, with D tentatively TRBD2 (5 bases). The V and J ends lost 2 bases and 4 bases respectively, with 15 bases between them. CDR3 size: 15 residues. CDR1 is MNHEY and CDR2 is SVGAGI in the germline V gene.

The V call is TRBV29-1, the J call TRBJ2-3, with TRBD2 identical over 12 bases. With V trimmed by 4 bases and J by 5 bases, 13 bases remained unmatched. From germline, CDR1 is SQVTM and CDR2 ANQGSEA. The CDR3 sequence is 17 residues long. The CDR3 bases are TGCAGCGTTGGGGGCCCGACTAGCGGGAGTGAGGGAGATACGCAGTATTTT. Protein sequence: CSVGGPTSGSEGDTQYF.

The rearrangement joins TRBV4-2 to TRBJ2-1; 7 bases map to TRBD2. CDR1 LGHNA and CDR2 YNFKEQ come from the germline V gene. J lost 8 bases, V lost 0 bases, and 7 bases had no gene match. This CDR3 comprises 15 residues. CDR3 residues: CASSQDGAGEDEQFF. The CDR3 nucleotides read TGTGCCAGCAGCCAAGATGGCGCGGGAGAGGATGAGCAGTTCTTC.

The gene calls are TRBV11-2 and TRBJ1-2, with D unresolved. The CDR3 totals 14 residues. The germline V gene has CDR1 SGHAT and CDR2 FQNNGV. V lost 2 bases, J lost 1 base, and 8 bases lay in between. The CDR3 sequence is CASSLSIDNYGYTF. In DNA, the CDR3 is TGTGCCAGCAGCTTATCGATAGATAACTATGGCTACACCTTC. The complete variable domain, with remaining parts taken from reference TRBV11-2 and TRBJ1-2, reads EAGVAQSPRYKIIEKRQSVAFWCNPISGHATLYWYQQILGQGPKLLIQFQNNGVVDDSQLPKDRFSAERLKGVDSTLKIQPAKLEDSAVYLCASSLSIDNYGYTFGSGTRLTVV.

The chain links TRBV30 to TRBJ1-3, with D unresolved. This CDR3 has 14 amino acids. Trimming removed 0 bases from V and 0 bases from J, with 6 bases in between. The germline CDR1 and CDR2 sequences are GTSNPN and SVGIG (reference sequence). The CDR3 DNA reads TGTGCCTGGAGTGTGACACTCTCTGGAAACACCATATATTTT. This codes for CAWSVTLSGNTIYF.

This clone was counted once. This sequence joins TRBV28 and TRBJ1-2; 7 bases agree with TRBD1. Germline trimming cut 2 bases from V and 4 bases from J; bases unmatched to any gene: 4. CDR1 is MDHEN, CDR2 SYDVKM, per germline. This CDR3 region has 14 residues. CDR3 coding DNA: TGTGCCAGCAGTTTAGACAGGGTGGGCTATGGCTACACCTTC. Its translation is CASSLDRVGYGYTF.

The chain has TRBV15 and TRBJ2-1, with TRBD2 matching 7 bases. The CDR3 contains 13 residues. Unmatched junction bases numbered 8, after V lost 7 bases and J lost 8 bases. The germline CDR1 and CDR2 sequences are LNHNV and YYDKDF (reference sequence). The CDR3 DNA reads TGTGCCACCACTCCGACTAGCATCGATGAGCAGTTCTTC. Translation: CATTPTSIDEQFF.

The chain combines TRBV11-3 with TRBJ2-7; a weak D match, TRBD2 (6 bases). The CDR3 runs to 13 residues. The V gene lost 4 bases and the J gene lost 3 bases, with 10 bases spanning the gap. Per the germline V gene, CDR1 is SGHNT and CDR2 is YENEEA. CDR3 DNA: TGTGCCAGCAGCTCGGGACTGAGCTACGAGCAGTACGTC. Protein sequence: CASSSGLSYEQYV.

The V call is TRBV27, the J call TRBJ2-1; tentative D call: TRBD2 (6 bases). This CDR3 comprises 14 residues. V gave up 2 bases and J gave up 9 bases, with 14 bases separating them. Germline V gene sequence: CDR1 MNHEY, CDR2 SMNVEV (reference sequence). CDR3 sequence (DNA): TGTGCCAGCAGTTTAGCAGGAGCGGGTGGTGAGCAGTTCTTC. It codes for CASSLAGAGGEQFF.

V and J are TRBV5-1 and TRBJ2-1, with 10 bases identical to TRBD2. The CDR3 extends over 15 amino acids. Trimming took 0 bases from V and 5 from J; bases not matched to a gene: 2. Germline-derived CDR1 and CDR2 are SGHRS and YFSETQ. The CDR3 region has the DNA TGCGCCAGCAGCTTGGAACTAGCGGGAAACAATGAGCAGTTCTTC. Amino acid sequence: CASSLELAGNNEQFF.

Written as DNA, the CDR3 is TGTGCCAGCAGCATGAGGACCGGGACAGGGGGCAATCAGCCCCAGCATTTT. Protein sequence: CASSMRTGTGGNQPQHF. The gene calls are TRBV27 and TRBJ1-5; 10 bases align to TRBD1. The V segment lost 6 bases and the J segment 2 bases; nucleotides outside the gene matches: 10. The CDR3 spans 17 residues. CDR1 is MNHEY, CDR2 SMNVEV, per germline (reference sequence).

This clone occurred once. The J gene is TRBJ2-7, the V gene TRBV30; the D gene is possibly TRBD2 (7 bases). Per the germline V gene, CDR1 is GTSNPN and CDR2 is SVGIG (reference sequence). The CDR3 runs 18 residues. V lost 5 bases and J 6 bases, leaving 32 bases between the germline ends. The CDR3 protein is CAWQPIGGGAPWGGEQYF. DNA of the CDR3: TGTGCCTGGCAGCCGATAGGGGGGGGCGCGCCCTGGGGAGGCGAGCAGTACTTC.

This clone came up a few times. The chain combines TRBV6-5 with TRBJ1-5; 7 bases align to TRBD1. The CDR3 length is 14 residues. CDR1 MNHEY and CDR2 SVGAGI come from the germline V gene. V lost 6 bases to trimming and J lost 4 bases; unmatched junction nucleotides: 6. The DNA of the CDR3 is TGTGCCAGCAGACGAGCGACAGGGAATCAGCCCCAGCATTTT. Translated, it gives CASRRATGNQPQHF.

The chain couples TRBV19 to TRBJ1-1; TRBD1 might be the D (6 bases). V was shortened by 8 bases and J by 0 bases, with 13 bases between the two germline ends. The CDR3 loop spans 14 amino acids. Germline V gives CDR1 LNHDA, CDR2 SQIVND (reference sequence). This CDR3 is CASGPDRLNTEAFF. The DNA for the CDR3 is TGTGCCAGTGGACCGGACAGATTGAACACTGAAGCTTTCTTT.

The chain uses TRBV15 and TRBJ2-5; D gene uncertain. The CDR3 spans 15 residues. Germline-derived CDR1 and CDR2 are LNHNV and YYDKDF (reference sequence). V was clipped by 5 bases and J by 1 base, with 14 bases between them. The CDR3 loop is CATSPLLGFQETQYF. The CDR3 coding sequence is TGTGCCACCAGCCCACTCCTGGGCTTCCAAGAGACCCAGTACTTC.

This clone was found many times. The chain has TRBV4-3 and TRBJ2-2; 8 positions agree with TRBD2. The V gene's germline CDR1 is LGHNA and CDR2 YSLEER. The CDR3 has 18 residues. Losses at the gene ends were 0 bases for V and 3 bases for J; bases not matched to a gene: 9. The CDR3 coding sequence is TGCGCCAGCAGCCAAGATTTGTCGGGACTAGGGGACACCGGGGAGCTGTTTTTT. Its translation is CASSQDLSGLGDTGELFF.

This chain links TRBV4-1 with TRBJ1-3, with D hard to call. CDR3 length: 16 amino acids. V was clipped by 5 bases and J by 0 bases, with 14 bases between them. The germline gives CDR1 MGHRA, CDR2 YSYEKL. The CDR3 coding sequence is TGCGCCAGCAGCTACGTAGCCGAAGTCTCTGGAAACACCATATATTTT. This encodes CASSYVAEVSGNTIYF.

This clone was detected only once. The V call is TRBV7-2, the J call TRBJ2-3; 14 bases match TRBD2. Trimming cost V 2 bases and J 5 bases; bases outside gene matches: 9. This CDR3 spans 18 amino acids. Germline V gene data show CDR1 as SGHTA and CDR2 as FQGNSA. CDR3 DNA: TGTGCCAGCAGCTTAAGGGGGACTAGCGGGAGAGGCGGAGATACGCAGTATTTT. Protein: CASSLRGTSGRGGDTQYF.

The genes are TRBV30 and TRBJ1-4, with D unresolved. The CDR3 loop spans 12 amino acids. In germline, CDR1 is GTSNPN, CDR2 SVGIG (reference sequence). Deletions cut 1 base from V and 8 bases from J, with 8 bases between. CDR3: CAWSALKEKLFF. The DNA for the CDR3 is TGTGCCTGGAGTGCTCTAAAGGAAAAACTGTTTTTT.

This rearrangement joins TRBV7-9 to TRBJ2-2; 10 nucleotides agree with TRBD2. CDR1 is SEHNR, CDR2 FQNEAQ, per germline (reference sequence). Unmatched junction bases numbered 10, after V lost 10 bases and J lost 5 bases. This CDR3 has 15 residues. In nucleotides, the CDR3 is TGTGCCACCCCCAGACGAGCGGGAGGGACCGGGGAGCTGTTTTTT. Translating it yields CATPRRAGGTGELFF. Complete variable domain (other parts from reference TRBV7-9 and TRBJ2-2): DTGVSQNPRHKITKRGQNVTFRCDPISEHNRLYWYRQTLGQGPEFLTYFQNEAQLEKSRLLSDRFSAERPKGSFSTLEIQRTEQGDSAMYLCATPRRAGGTGELFFGEGSRLTVL.

The chain combines TRBV5-4 with TRBJ2-3, with TRBD2 matching 10 bases. This CDR3 is built from 16 residues. The J segment lost 6 bases and the V segment lost 1 base, leaving 8 bases of the junction unmatched. Germline CDR1 SGHNT, CDR2 YYREEE (reference sequence). CDR3 region: CASSLWGLAGADTQYF. CDR3 DNA: TGTGCCAGCAGCTTGTGGGGGCTAGCGGGAGCGGATACGCAGTATTTT.

The chain combines TRBV6-1 with TRBJ2-1, with TRBD2 matching 11 bases. The germline V gene encodes CDR1 MNHNS and CDR2 SASEGT. The junction had 15 bases not matched to a gene; V was cut back by 4 bases and J by 10 bases. This CDR3 comprises 17 residues. CDR3 nucleotide sequence: TGTGCCAGCAGTGCACAGCCGGGACTAGCGGCTCGGAGAGAGCAGTTCTTC. It yields the protein CASSAQPGLAARREQFF.

This clone came up a few times. The chain is built from TRBV14 and TRBJ1-1; D unresolved. In germline, CDR1 is SGHDN, CDR2 FVKESK. Trimming pared 2 bases from V and 5 bases from J, leaving 18 bases between. CDR3 length equals 16 residues. The CDR3 DNA reads TGTGCCAGCAGCCAATCCGGGTCCCCGGGTGGGACTGAAGCTTTCTTT. Its translation: CASSQSGSPGGTEAFF. Based on the CDR3 plus reference TRBV14 and TRBJ1-1, the full variable domain is EAGVTQFPSHSVIEKGQTVTLRCDPISGHDNLYWYRRVMGKEIKFLLHFVKESKQDESGMPNNRFLAERTGGTYSTLKVQPAELEDSGVYFCASSQSGSPGGTEAFFGQGTRLTVV.

CDR3 DNA: TGTGCCAGCAGCCGGGATCCGAGGGCATCGGATACGCAGTATTTT. Amino acid sequence: CASSRDPRASDTQYF. The chain joins TRBV7-2 to TRBJ2-3, with D perhaps TRBD2 (5 bases). The V gene lost 5 bases and the J gene lost 6 bases, with 18 bases spanning the gap. In germline, CDR1 is SGHTA, CDR2 FQGNSA. The CDR3 length is 15 residues.